These T cell receptor beta chains were read from a single sample in a study of T cells in Graves' hyperthyroidism and ophthalmopathy. TCRdb fed the multiplex PCR reads into MiXCR, producing one record per CDR3 protein. This table holds more than 500,000 distinct CDR3 sequences, about 16% found once. The material sequenced was blood. These receptors were collected from a woman aged 25 to 39 with Graves' ophthalmopathy. Each CDR3 is given with its conserved first and last residue. The order of the fields is V gene, CDR3 length, D gene, J gene, clone size, CDR3 DNA, CDR3 protein. D genes are given only for firm matches. The size field is filled for only some rows; it gives once, few, many or a size class.

>TRBV30|13|NA|TRBJ2-5|many
TGTGCCTGTTTGGGACGGCGGCCCGAGACCCAGTACTTC
CACLGRRPETQYF
>TRBV3-1|16|TRBD2|TRBJ2-1|many
TGTGCCAGCAGCCAAGAGTCGGCGGGAGGTAACAATGAGCAGTTCTTC
CASSQESAGGNNEQFF
>TRBV9|14|NA|TRBJ1-1|many
TGTGCCAGCAGCGTAGTGAAAGGAGGCACTGAAGCTTTCTTT
CASSVVKGGTEAFF
>TRBV19|14|NA|TRBJ1-1|many
TGTGCCAGTAGTATAGGCAGGATTCGAACTGAAGCTTTCTTT
CASSIGRIRTEAFF
>TRBV12-3/TRBV12-4|15|NA|TRBJ1-5|few
TGTGCCAGCAGTTTACTTCACCTACGGGGTCAGCCCCAGCATTTT
CASSLLHLRGQPQHF
>TRBV20-1|10|NA|TRBJ2-7|few
TGCAGTGGTGCAAATTACGAGCAGTACTTC
CSGANYEQYF
>TRBV6-5|16|NA|TRBJ2-2|many
TGTGCCAGCAGTTACTCGATAGCTAGCAGCACCGGGGAGCTGTTTTTT
CASSYSIASSTGELFF
>TRBV18|15|NA|TRBJ2-6|many
TGTGCCAGCTCACCACCTCTGTCTGGGGCCAACGTCCTGACTTTC
CASSPPLSGANVLTF
>TRBV27|15|NA|TRBJ1-4|NA
TGTGCCAGCAGTTTTATTCCGTCTAATAATGAAAAACTGTTTTTT
CASSFIPSNNEKLFF
>TRBV28|15|NA|TRBJ1-3|few
TGTGCCAGCAACCAGGGAGGACCCTCTGGAAACACCATATATTTT
CASNQGGPSGNTIYF
>TRBV20-1|14|NA|TRBJ1-5|few
TGCAGTGCCGAGGACAGATCGAGCAATCAGCCCCAGCATTTT
CSAEDRSSNQPQHF
>TRBV30|15|NA|TRBJ1-2|few
TGTGCCTGGGCCAGAGCCCCCGTGGGTAACTATGGCTACACCTTC
CAWARAPVGNYGYTF
>TRBV5-1|14|NA|TRBJ2-7|few
TGCGCCAGCAGCCTCCTAGGCGGGGCCCACGAGCAGTACTTC
CASSLLGGAHEQYF
>TRBV20-1|14|NA|TRBJ1-2|many
TGCAGTGCTAGAGATTCACTATTAGCCTATGGCTACACCTTC
CSARDSLLAYGYTF
>TRBV11-1|14|NA|TRBJ2-7|many
TGTGCCAGCACCCCCGAGTCGGGCCCCTACGAGCAGTACTTC
CASTPESGPYEQYF
>TRBV30|13|NA|TRBJ2-5|many
TGTGCCTCCGCGGCTGGACTGCAAGAGACCCAGTACTTC
CASAAGLQETQYF
>TRBV6-2/TRBV6-3|16|NA|TRBJ1-1|many
TGTGCCAGCAGTTGGGACTCCTACGGGGGAATCACTGAAGCTTTCTTT
CASSWDSYGGITEAFF
>TRBV18|15|NA|TRBJ2-2|few
TGTGCCAGCTCACCATCCCCGCCCCGCTCCGGGGAGCTGTTTTTT
CASSPSPPRSGELFF
>TRBV30|12|NA|TRBJ2-2|many
TGTGCCTGGAGTGTTCTAGCCGGGGAGCTGTTTTTT
CAWSVLAGELFF
>TRBV7-9|17|NA|TRBJ2-7|many
TGTGCCAGCAGCGAATCCCCCATCGGCTCGAGCTCCTACGAGCAGTACTTC
CASSESPIGSSSYEQYF
>TRBV3-1|16|NA|TRBJ1-2|many
TGTGCCAGCAGCCAAGGTGTCAGGACCCCTGGCTATGGCTACACCTTC
CASSQGVRTPGYGYTF
>TRBV7-8|15|NA|TRBJ2-5|NA
TGTGCCAGCAGGCGCTCGCGGACTGGAGAAGAGACCCAGTACTTC
CASRRSRTGEETQYF
>TRBV6-1|14|NA|TRBJ2-1|many
TGTGCCAGCAGCGAACTGACCAATCGTAATGAGCAGTTCTTC
CASSELTNRNEQFF
>TRBV28|15|TRBD1|TRBJ1-2|few
TGTGCCAGCAGGGGGACAGGGTTGGGTAACTATGGCTACACCTTC
CASRGTGLGNYGYTF
>TRBV28|17|NA|TRBJ2-7|NA
TGTGCCAGCAGTTTATTCAGGCTCCGGGATTCCACCTACGAGCAGTACTTC
CASSLFRLRDSTYEQYF
>TRBV29-1|15|TRBD2|TRBJ2-2|few
TGCAGCGTTGCACTAGCGGGACCCCGGCCCGGGGAGCTGTTTTTT
CSVALAGPRPGELFF
>TRBV9|16|TRBD2|TRBJ2-2|NA
TGTGCCAGCAGCCCAGCCCCTAGCGGGGTCACCGGGGAGCTGTTTTTT
CASSPAPSGVTGELFF
>TRBV7-2|17|TRBD1|TRBJ2-2|NA
TGTGCCAGCAGCCCCAGAACCGGGGACAGGGTGTCCGGGGAGCTGTTTTTT
CASSPRTGDRVSGELFF
>TRBV12-3/TRBV12-4|15|NA|TRBJ2-7|many
TGTGCCAGCAGTATCACCCCCGGGCCGTCCTACGAGCAGTACTTC
CASSITPGPSYEQYF
>TRBV5-1|14|NA|TRBJ2-3|many
TGCGCCAGCAGCCCGGACTGGACCCCAGATACGCAGTATTTT
CASSPDWTPDTQYF
>TRBV4-2|15|TRBD2|TRBJ2-5|many
TGTGCCAGCAGCCAAGAAGCTAGCGGGAGCGAGACCCAGTACTTC
CASSQEASGSETQYF
>TRBV19|15|TRBD1|TRBJ1-4|few
TGTGCCAGCGGGACAGGGTCATCGACTAATGAAAAACTGTTTTTT
CASGTGSSTNEKLFF
>TRBV19|15|NA|TRBJ1-1|NA
TGTGCCAGTAGTATACAGGGATCTACGGGGACTGAAGCTTTCTTT
CASSIQGSTGTEAFF
>TRBV20-1|14|NA|TRBJ2-3|many
TGCAGTGCTCCCCGGGACCCAGGCACAGATACGCAGTATTTT
CSAPRDPGTDTQYF
>TRBV7-9|17|NA|TRBJ1-4|NA
TGTGCCAGCAGCTTAGATCTGGTAGGAGCAACTAATGAAAAACTGTTTTTT
CASSLDLVGATNEKLFF
>TRBV13|15|TRBD2|TRBJ2-7|NA
TGTGCCAGCAGCTTATCAACGCGGGAGGAGTGCGAGCAGTACTTC
CASSLSTREECEQYF
>TRBV19|12|NA|TRBJ2-1|NA
TGTGCCAGTAGTAGCCGGAACAATGAGCAGTTCTTC
CASSSRNNEQFF
>TRBV6-5|14|TRBD1|TRBJ1-1|few
TGTGCCAGCAGTTACTTCCCAGGGGGCACTGAAGCTTTCTTT
CASSYFPGGTEAFF
>TRBV20-1|13|NA|TRBJ1-2|few
TGCAGTGCTAGGGTGACAGGAAACTATGGCTACACCTTC
CSARVTGNYGYTF
>TRBV7-9|13|TRBD1|TRBJ2-1|many
TGTGCCAGCAGCTTAGGACAGGGCAATGAGCAGTTCTTC
CASSLGQGNEQFF